This T cell receptor (beta chain) was recorded in a study of T-cell reconstitution after alpha-beta-depleted transplantation in children. This clonotype has more than one count but fewer than ten. Its specificity is not known. Findings of the study overall: Some patients' high day-60 TCRbeta diversity was attributed to recipient cells surviving conditioning. As was reported, about two months after transplant, alpha-beta T cells came from several hundred expanded graft clones. Once a year had passed after transplant, T-cell counts and diversity came mostly from newly produced T cells.

Unique molecular identifiers tagged the TCRbeta library. TCRdb reanalysed the PCR reads using MiXCR and keeps one entry per CDR3 protein. The sample lists 450,000 to 550,000 distinct CDR3 sequences, roughly 11% seen once, with 14% in the top ten. V lost 0 bases and J 8 bases, leaving 11 bases between the germline ends. From germline, CDR1 is SGHKS and CDR2 YYEKEE (reference sequence). The CDR3 runs to 14 residues. This clonotype was sampled from a female patient aged 2 to 10 who had a stem cell transplant for aplastic anemia, so the T cells may come from the graft donor. The sample was PBMCs, mostly from graft donor cells, taken 180 days after TCRalphabeta/CD19-depleted stem cell transplant. The chain links TRBV5-5 to TRBJ1-4, with unresolved D. The CDR3 spells CASSLAVHTEKLFF. As DNA, the CDR3 is TGTGCCAGCAGCTTGGCCGTCCACACCGAAAAACTGTTTTTT.